A selection of T cell receptor beta chains follows, all from one sample in a study of Ad26.COV2.S vaccination and SARS-CoV-2 variants. Sequencing used immunoSEQ multiplex PCR; TCRdb keeps in-frame clones, though not all of them. The table records some 250,000 clones, 70% to 90% of them present only once. Sequenced here: peripheral blood, sampled in a trial of Ad26.COV2.S vaccine versus placebo. The receptors derive from a person aged 18-60 years who received the Ad26.COV2.S COVID-19 vaccine or a placebo. CDR3s leave out the opening cysteine and the closing phenylalanine or tryptophan.

CDR3	V	J
ASSFPTYEQY	TRBV28	TRBJ2-7
ASSVVGSGELF	TRBV9	TRBJ2-2
ASYPIAGFTDTQY	TRBV6-5	TRBJ2-3
ASSYRPENTEAF	TRBV6-5	TRBJ1-1
ASSLEVGRLSNEKLF	TRBV5-5	TRBJ1-4
ASSLSGLTFYNEQF	TRBV28	TRBJ2-1
ASSLEPEITGELF	TRBV11-3	TRBJ2-2
SVAGSNQPQH	TRBV29-1	TRBJ1-5
ASSQGGGSGSYEQY	TRBV3-1/TRBV3-2	TRBJ2-7
ASTQDRFLWNATKGNTIY	TRBV28	TRBJ1-3
ASNRAGRETQY	TRBV2	TRBJ2-5
ASSYLGGTEAF	TRBV6-5	TRBJ1-1
ASSYLKGKTREQF	TRBV6-2/TRBV6-3	TRBJ2-1
ASSHRGQYNEQF	TRBV7-4	TRBJ2-1
ASSLTGGRAGGERTDTQY	TRBV7-3	TRBJ2-3
ASSLRGDYEQY	TRBV28	TRBJ2-7
ASSLNSEAEAF	TRBV7-9	TRBJ1-1
ASSLGGVGTDTQY	TRBV7-2	TRBJ2-3
ASSSGTGVDQPQH	TRBV6-5	TRBJ1-5
ATSDQRGDEQY	TRBV24-1	TRBJ2-7
ASRGTSGSISYEQY	TRBV28	TRBJ2-7
ALRWGSYEQY	TRBV30	TRBJ2-7
ASSRGQGSSTNEKLF	TRBV6-2/TRBV6-3	TRBJ1-4
ASSFRGVRRETQY	TRBV28	TRBJ2-5
ASSLRDTLVTNEKLF	TRBV11-2	TRBJ1-4
ASSFGVDTGELF	TRBV27	TRBJ2-2
ASSLTRGTGELF	TRBV7-3	TRBJ2-2
ASSLAGVGTDTQY	TRBV27	TRBJ2-3
ASSSRQGRYTGELF	TRBV6-5	TRBJ2-2
ASSSPGTTNTGELF	TRBV7-9	TRBJ2-2
ASSQVTGPYEQY	TRBV3-1/TRBV3-2	TRBJ2-7
ASRQGSGANVLT	TRBV2	TRBJ2-6
ASSSARLAGGVDTQY	TRBV13	TRBJ2-3
ASSPDFIGSNYGYT	TRBV7-8	TRBJ1-2
ASSLRVLAGAYEQY	TRBV13	TRBJ2-7
ASRVSGEKLF	TRBV7-9	TRBJ1-4
ASSISNEQF	TRBV27	TRBJ2-1
ASSPAVGGATEQF	TRBV27	TRBJ2-1
ASSLFFSSRYNEQF	TRBV11-1	TRBJ2-1
ASSPRSLGGISSGNTIY	TRBV7-8	TRBJ1-3
ASSPHFGVQETQY	TRBV4-2	TRBJ2-5
ASSQVTGHGTYEQY	TRBV23-1	TRBJ2-7
ASSVDPGGLVTDTQY	TRBV9	TRBJ2-3
ASSVGQSSPRETQY	TRBV5-1	TRBJ2-5
AISGQGGETQY	TRBV10-3	TRBJ2-5
AISWGNEQF	TRBV10-3	TRBJ2-1
ASSLFSGLPKGRETQY	TRBV28	TRBJ2-5
ATSDLGQGGLGSYNEQF	TRBV24-1	TRBJ2-1
ASSDGRGSTDTQY	TRBV6-4	TRBJ2-3
ASSFAGPGELF	TRBV11-3	TRBJ2-2
ASSLAGRGASYEQY	TRBV7-2	TRBJ2-7
ASSHSGVNTEAF	TRBV3-1/TRBV3-2	TRBJ1-1
ASTPNSGRTEAF	TRBV19	TRBJ1-1
ASSQPEEGLNTEAF	TRBV4-2	TRBJ1-1
ASKPGGGQAEQY	TRBV6-5	TRBJ2-7
ASSLTSSSGNSGEQF	TRBV7-3	TRBJ2-1